The clone carrying this T cell receptor (beta chain) was seen at least ten times. Per the germline V gene, CDR1 is MNHEY and CDR2 is SVGAGI. This CDR3 contains 8 residues. V was cut by 9 bases and J by 11 bases, with 7 bases left in between. The team produced cDNA through 5'RACE using 10-nucleotide random UMIs. Every sequencing run drew on 15-18 subjects and yielded over 160 million TCR-beta sequences. In TCRdb, the 5' RACE reads were re-called with MiXCR into one record per CDR3 protein. Of under 50,000 distinct CDR3 sequences listed, about 12% are singletons. Documented time point: longitudinal time-point 2. Unsorted libraries were generated from 2 million PBMCs held at -80 degrees C. The sample originates from a study of neurological immune-mediated disorders.

The chain combines TRBV6-5 with TRBJ1-1; D gene ambiguous. The sequence derives from a male donor with HTLV-1-associated myelopathy (HAM/TSP). The sequenced material came from PBMCs. The CDR3 is CARPEAFF. In nucleotides, the CDR3 is TGTGCCAGACCCGAGGCTTTCTTT.